The 25 T cell receptor beta chains below all came from one sample that was sequenced in a study of blood T cell repertoires in COVID-19. TCRdb's table, derived via immunoSEQ multiplex PCR, lists solely in-frame clones and lacks some. The sample records 200,000 to 250,000 clones, approximately 82% being singletons. Sequenced sample: peripheral blood. These receptors all stem from a man in his forties or fifties with active or convalescent COVID-19.

J is TRBJ1-3 and V is TRBV6-6, with 7 bases matching TRBD1. Germline lookup yields CDR1 MNHNY and CDR2 SVGAGI (reference sequence). This CDR3 has 16 residues. V gave up 0 bases and J gave up 7 bases; unmatched junction bases: 9. CDR3 residues: CASSYSVTGTRNTIYF. The CDR3 DNA reads TGTGCCAGCAGTTACTCGGTGACAGGGACCAGGAACACCATATATTTT.

The chain recombines TRBV9 with TRBJ2-3, with 9 bases that match TRBD2. The CDR3 contains 17 residues. The germline gives CDR1 SGDLS, CDR2 YYNGEE. The trim removed 0 bases at V and 1 base at J, leaving 6 bases unmatched. The DNA of the CDR3 is TGTGCCAGCAGCGTAGTGGGTAGCGGGAGAGGCACAGATACGCAGTATTTT. Encoded protein: CASSVVGSGRGTDTQYF.

The chain links TRBV2 to TRBJ2-1, with 14 positions matching TRBD2. This CDR3 is built from 20 residues. Germline values: CDR1 SNHLY, CDR2 FYNNEI. V lost 6 bases to trimming and J lost 0 bases; unmatched junction nucleotides: 13. DNA for the CDR3: TGTGCCAGCAGGGAGGGATGGACTAGCGGGGGGTGGAGCTCCTACAATGAGCAGTTCTTC. Its protein product is CASREGWTSGGWSSYNEQFF.

The rearrangement links TRBV5-6 to TRBJ2-7, with 8 bases fitting TRBD2. Trimming at V came to 3 bases and at J to 2 bases, leaving 10 bases not matched to a gene. This CDR3 has 16 amino acids. Germline CDR1 reads SGHDT; CDR2 reads YYEEEE. In nucleotides, the CDR3 is TGTGCCAGCAGCTATATTACTAGCGGTACAACCTACGAGCAGTACTTC. It specifies CASSYITSGTTYEQYF.

V gene TRBV2 combines with J gene TRBJ1-4; D call uncertain. Germline V CDR1 and CDR2: SNHLY, FYNNEI. There are 14 residues in the CDR3. The ends were cut back, 3 bases at V and 11 bases at J, with 16 bases in the middle. The CDR3 DNA reads TGTGCCAGCAGTGAGGGGAGGGCCCAAACGAAACTGTTTTTT. Protein: CASSEGRAQTKLFF.

CDR3 sequence reads: CASSQGQGIANEKLFF. CDR3 bases: TGCGCCAGCAGCCAAGGCCAGGGGATAGCTAATGAAAAACTGTTTTTT. The V and J genes are TRBV4-1 and TRBJ1-4; perhaps TRBD1 as D (6 bases). Trimming stripped 1 base from V and 3 bases from J, with 12 bases between. This CDR3 is 16 amino acids long. Germline CDR1 and CDR2: MGHRA and YSYEKL.

The rearrangement joins TRBV5-1 to TRBJ2-3, with 7 bases fitting TRBD1. Germline V gene sequence: CDR1 SGHRS, CDR2 YFSETQ. This CDR3 has 14 amino acids. The ends lost 7 bases at V and 1 base at J; junction bases unmatched: 6. CDR3 DNA sequence: TGCGCCAGCTCAGGAACAGGGGGCACAGATACGCAGTATTTT. Its translation: CASSGTGGTDTQYF.

This clone was counted between two and nine times. V usage is TRBV4-2 and J usage is TRBJ1-6, with D unclear. V was cut by 0 bases and J by 0 bases, with 12 bases left in between. This CDR3 comprises 18 residues. CDR1 is LGHNA, CDR2 YNFKEQ, per germline. The CDR3 loop is CASSQEPGLSSYNSPLHF. Written as DNA, the CDR3 is TGTGCCAGCAGCCAAGAACCCGGGTTAAGCTCCTATAATTCACCCCTCCACTTT.

The chain recombines TRBV5-1 with TRBJ2-5; 15 bases line up with TRBD2. Germline CDR1 is SGHRS and CDR2 is YFSETQ. Trimming removed 4 bases from V and 5 bases from J; junction bases left unmatched: 6. The CDR3 is 16 residues long. CDR3 region: CASSVGTSGGFETQYF. The CDR3 DNA is TGCGCCAGCAGCGTTGGGACTAGCGGGGGGTTCGAGACCCAGTACTTC.

CDR3 nucleotides: TGTGCCAGTAGTATTGTTCAGGGCCCTAACGATGAGCAGTTCTTC. The encoded protein is CASSIVQGPNDEQFF. J is TRBJ2-1 and V is TRBV19; TRBD1 might be the D (5 bases). CDR3 length: 15 residues. V was pared by 3 bases and J by 8 bases, with 17 bases between. CDR1 and CDR2 from the germline V gene are LNHDA and SQIVND (reference sequence).

This sequence joins TRBV28 and TRBJ1-2, with a possible D match to TRBD1 (5 bases). The V gene's germline CDR1 is MDHEN and CDR2 SYDVKM. Trimming removed 10 bases at V and 4 bases at J, with 19 bases between. The CDR3 has 14 amino acids. The CDR3 coding sequence is TGTGCCACCACCGGGCCGGGGGGGGTCTATGGCTACACCTTC. Its translation: CATTGPGGVYGYTF.

The chain is built from TRBV6-4 and TRBJ2-6; D is perhaps TRBD1 (5 bases). This CDR3 has 14 residues. Trimming stripped 6 bases from V and 4 bases from J, with 10 bases between. Germline CDR1 and CDR2: MRHNA and SNTAGT. CDR3 sequence: CASSQGTGANVLTF. The DNA of the CDR3 is TGTGCCAGCAGCCAGGGTACCGGGGCCAACGTCCTGACTTTC.

V and J are TRBV6-1 and TRBJ1-2, with a possible D match to TRBD1 (6 bases). The V gene's germline CDR1 is MNHNS and CDR2 SASEGT. V lost 1 base to trimming and J lost 4 bases, with 13 bases between them. This CDR3 region has 15 residues. Written as DNA, the CDR3 is TGTGCCAGCAGTGAAGGGGGTCAGGGGAGCTATGGCTACACCTTC. It is translated as CASSEGGQGSYGYTF.

The genes are TRBV27 and TRBJ2-2, with D unclear. V gave up 5 bases and J gave up 1 base, with 8 bases separating them. Germline V gives CDR1 MNHEY, CDR2 SMNVEV (reference sequence). This CDR3 is 14 amino acids long. In DNA form, the CDR3 reads TGTGCCAGCAGTCCTGGCCTGAACACCGGGGAGCTGTTTTTT. The encoded protein is CASSPGLNTGELFF.

The chain links TRBV5-8 to TRBJ2-3; 7 positions match TRBD2. J lost 2 bases, V lost 3 bases, and 6 bases had no gene match. Germline V gives CDR1 SGHTS, CDR2 YDEGEE. CDR3 length equals 15 residues. Here the CDR3 DNA reads TGTGCCAGCAGCTCAGGGACTACCCACACAGATACGCAGTATTTT. This sequence encodes CASSSGTTHTDTQYF.

This chain uses TRBV11-2 with TRBJ1-5; D gene ambiguous. The CDR3 covers 14 residues. In germline, CDR1 is SGHAT, CDR2 FQNNGV. V lost 5 bases, J lost 0 bases, and 8 bases lay in between. CDR3 sequence (DNA): TGTGCCAGCAGCCCGTCTAATAGCAATCAGCCCCAGCATTTT. This gives the protein CASSPSNSNQPQHF.

V and J are TRBV5-1 and TRBJ1-1, with unresolved D. CDR1 is SGHRS and CDR2 is YFSETQ in the germline V gene. Trimming took 1 base from V and 1 from J, leaving 11 bases between them. The CDR3 runs 15 residues. CDR3 in amino acids: CASSLNSGWNTEAFF. CDR3 nucleotide sequence: TGCGCCAGCAGCTTGAACAGCGGATGGAACACTGAAGCTTTCTTT.

V gene TRBV11-2 combines with J gene TRBJ2-2; 7 bases are a match to TRBD2. Germline V lookup: CDR1 SGHAT, CDR2 FQNNGV. The V segment lost 3 bases and the J segment 5 bases; nucleotides outside the gene matches: 6. CDR3 size: 15 residues. The CDR3 DNA reads TGTGCCAGCAGCTTCGGACTAGGAGGAACCGGGGAGCTGTTTTTT. This translates into CASSFGLGGTGELFF. The whole variable domain, filled in from reference TRBV11-2 and TRBJ2-2, reads EAGVAQSPRYKIIEKRQSVAFWCNPISGHATLYWYQQILGQGPKLLIQFQNNGVVDDSQLPKDRFSAERLKGVDSTLKIQPAKLEDSAVYLCASSFGLGGTGELFFGEGSRLTVL.

The chain employs TRBV14 and TRBJ2-7; TRBD1 matches 7 bases. With V trimmed by 5 bases and J by 2 bases, 6 bases remained unmatched. CDR1 is SGHDN and CDR2 is FVKESK in the germline V gene. The CDR3 loop spans 14 amino acids. As DNA, the CDR3 is TGTGCCAGCAGCAGGTGGCAGGGGGCCTACGAGCAGTACTTC. Its translation: CASSRWQGAYEQYF. The whole variable domain, remainder taken from reference TRBV14 and TRBJ2-7, is EAGVTQFPSHSVIEKGQTVTLRCDPISGHDNLYWYRRVMGKEIKFLLHFVKESKQDESGMPNNRFLAERTGGTYSTLKVQPAELEDSGVYFCASSRWQGAYEQYFGPGTRLTVT.

The chain joins TRBV7-9 to TRBJ1-3, with TRBD1 matching 8 bases. V lost 3 bases to trimming and J lost 6 bases; unmatched junction nucleotides: 1. The CDR3 totals 13 residues. Germline V gives CDR1 SEHNR, CDR2 FQNEAQ (reference sequence). The CDR3 sequence is CASSLGQANTIYF. CDR3 nucleotides: TGTGCCAGCAGCTTGGGACAGGCAAACACCATATATTTT.

The V gene is TRBV6-5, the J gene TRBJ2-5; 10 positions match TRBD2. Germline values: CDR1 MNHEY, CDR2 SVGAGI. The CDR3 length is 13 residues. The trim removed 6 bases at V and 5 bases at J, leaving 3 bases unmatched. The CDR3 DNA reads as TGTGCCAGCAGCACGGGACTAGCGGAGACCCAGTACTTC. Its translation: CASSTGLAETQYF.

This rearrangement joins TRBV5-1 to TRBJ2-2; D gene unclear. CDR3 size: 15 residues. Germline lookup yields CDR1 SGHRS and CDR2 YFSETQ. V was clipped by 0 bases and J by 1 base, with 7 bases between them. The CDR3 loop is CASSLAVQNTGELFF. The CDR3 DNA is TGCGCCAGCAGCTTGGCAGTACAGAACACCGGGGAGCTGTTTTTT.

The genes are TRBV7-8 and TRBJ2-5; 9 bases match TRBD2. From germline, CDR1 is SGHVS and CDR2 FQNEAQ. This CDR3 is built from 16 residues. Trimming cost V 5 bases and J 5 bases; bases outside gene matches: 12. CDR3 sequence reads: CASSSRVAGDPETQYF. CDR3 coding DNA: TGTGCCAGCAGCAGCAGAGTAGCGGGAGATCCGGAGACCCAGTACTTC. Full variable domain (outside the CDR3, taken from reference TRBV7-8 and TRBJ2-5): GAGVSQSPRYKVAKRGQDVALRCDPISGHVSLFWYQQALGQGPEFLTYFQNEAQLDKSGLPSDRFFAERPEGSVSTLKIQRTQQEDSAVYLCASSSRVAGDPETQYFGPGTRLLVL.

This chain uses TRBV5-6 with TRBJ2-1; possible D gene TRBD2, 6 bases. The CDR3 totals 18 residues. CDR1 SGHDT and CDR2 YYEEEE come from the germline V gene. The ends were cut back, 0 bases at V and 2 bases at J, with 18 bases in the middle. The CDR3 sequence is CASSLAGETSPTYNEQFF. CDR3 sequence (DNA): TGTGCCAGCAGCTTGGCCGGCGAAACTAGCCCTACCTACAATGAGCAGTTCTTC.

This sequence joins TRBV6-4 and TRBJ2-1, with 7 bases that match TRBD1. The length of the CDR3 is 13 residues. V lost 6 bases and J lost 6; bases outside the gene matches: 5. In germline, CDR1 is MRHNA, CDR2 SNTAGT. CDR3 in DNA: TGTGCCAGCAGACACTCAGGGGGCAATGAGCAGTTCTTC. This gives the protein CASRHSGGNEQFF.